Below, 12 T cell receptor beta chains from the same sample are listed, as sequenced in a study of CD8+ T cells in alopecia areata (dated 2018 in TCRdb). To prepare the library, the immunoSEQ multiplex PCR assay was applied. To provide template for TCR sequencing, every sample had RNA extracted and reverse transcribed into cDNA. TCRdb took over this immuneACCESS table, retaining in-frame rearrangements with V and J assigned. Such tables are incomplete; in checked studies, under half of the missing clones stem from an unresolved V gene, and the remainder is unexplained. This sample lists 130,000 or so clones; 86% were detected once. The ten biggest clones cover about 12% of the sample. In the paper's terms, the time point label means: about four weeks on oral tofacitinib. Sample treatment or condition, as interpreted from the label and publication: oral pan-JAK inhibitor, 5-10 mg twice daily. Sequences were derived from CD8+ T cells sorted from blood, sampled at week 4, from a patient treated with tofacitinib. The source of these receptors is a human donor with alopecia areata.

Remarks on this clone: Other DNA sequences from this sample encode an identical CDR3 as well. The chain couples TRBV7-9 to TRBJ1-5, with D possibly TRBD1 on 6 matching bases. V shed 5 bases and J shed 4 bases, with 12 bases lying between them. Germline V gene data show CDR1 as SEHNR and CDR2 as FQNEAQ (reference sequence). The CDR3 spans 14 residues. CDR3 residues: CASSLGGGNQPQHF. The CDR3 DNA reads as TGTGCCAGCAGCCTTGGAGGGGGAAATCAGCCCCAGCATTTT.

On this clone: Within the sample, other DNA sequences also encode this same CDR3. The chain's CDR3 is CASSPGQGPYEQYF. The CDR3 region has the DNA TGCGCCAGCAGCCCAGGACAGGGCCCCTACGAGCAGTACTTC. The chain combines TRBV5-1 with TRBJ2-7; 8 bases map to TRBD1. Trimming cost V 4 bases and J 2 bases; bases outside gene matches: 5. Germline CDR1 reads SGHRS; CDR2 reads YFSETQ. The CDR3 covers 14 residues.

This clone is a singleton in its sample. CDR3 residues: CASSPRLAGHEQFF. CDR3 nucleotides: TGTGCCAGCAGCCCAAGACTAGCGGGCCATGAGCAGTTCTTC. V and J are TRBV13 and TRBJ2-1; 10 bases are shared with TRBD2. CDR3 length: 14 residues. Germline CDR1 PRHDT, CDR2 FYEKMQ (reference sequence). With V trimmed by 5 bases and J by 8 bases, 6 bases remained unmatched.

The chain couples TRBV6-5 to TRBJ2-3; D is possibly TRBD1 (5 bases). Per the germline V gene, CDR1 is MNHEY and CDR2 is SVGAGI. Trimming took off 6 bases at V and 4 bases at J, with 11 bases between the two ends. CDR3 length: 13 residues. This chain's CDR3 is CASSLQAADTQYF. In nucleotides, the CDR3 is TGTGCCAGCAGCCTACAGGCGGCAGATACGCAGTATTTT.

The chain combines TRBV5-6 with TRBJ1-5, with 12 bases lining up with TRBD1. This CDR3 spans 18 amino acids. Germline CDR1 and CDR2: SGHDT and YYEEEE. After removal of 2 bases from V and 2 bases from J, the junction contained 8 bases not matched to a gene. The chain's CDR3 is CASSLRDRGLQGNQPQHF. CDR3 coding DNA: TGTGCCAGCAGCTTACGGGACAGGGGGCTTCAAGGCAATCAGCCCCAGCATTTT.

The chain carries TRBV30 and TRBJ1-1; the match to TRBD1 covers 10 bases. The CDR3 extends over 15 amino acids. Germline V CDR1 and CDR2: GTSNPN, SVGIG (reference sequence). The J segment lost 4 bases and the V segment lost 3 bases, leaving 8 bases of the junction unmatched. CDR3 nucleotide sequence: TGTGCCTGGAGCCCAGGGGGACAGGGGATCACTGAAGCTTTCTTT. Its translation is CAWSPGGQGITEAFF.

The rearrangement joins TRBV9 to TRBJ1-2, with 10 nucleotides matching TRBD1. V trimming: 7 bases; J trimming: 4 bases; junction bases outside the gene matches: 7. The CDR3 loop spans 14 amino acids. The germline gives CDR1 SGDLS, CDR2 YYNGEE. CDR3 sequence: CASSGQGSRYGYTF. The DNA for the CDR3 is TGTGCCAGCTCGGGACAGGGGAGTCGCTATGGCTACACCTTC.

This chain uses TRBV5-6 with TRBJ1-1, with a tentative D call TRBD1 (6 bases). V was cut by 1 base and J by 1 base, with 8 bases left in between. Germline CDR1 reads SGHDT; CDR2 reads YYEEEE. The CDR3 contains 14 residues. CDR3 sequence: CASSLWDTNTEAFF. The CDR3 DNA sequence: TGTGCCAGCAGCTTGTGGGACACGAACACTGAAGCTTTCTTT.

Points on this clone: Mismatch with germline at one junction end may stem from a read error. The chain has TRBV27 and TRBJ2-7; TRBD1 aligns across 7 bases. Germline V CDR1 and CDR2: MNHEY, SMNVEV (reference sequence). There are 14 residues in the CDR3. CDR3 sequence (DNA): TGTGCCGGCAGTTTAGGGCAGGGGGCCTACGAGCAGTACTTC. As protein: CAGSLGQGAYEQYF.

The V and J genes are TRBV6-6 and TRBJ2-5, with 7 positions matching TRBD1. With 0 bases clipped from V and 5 bases from J, the junction kept 3 bases outside the gene matches. This CDR3 region has 14 residues. Germline V gives CDR1 MNHNY, CDR2 SVGAGI (reference sequence). The CDR3 reads CASSYSGGRETQYF. DNA for the CDR3: TGTGCCAGCAGTTACTCAGGGGGCCGTGAGACCCAGTACTTC.

This chain joins TRBV27 and TRBJ1-5; D gene unclear. Germline CDR1 MNHEY, CDR2 SMNVEV (reference sequence). V lost 8 bases and J 5 bases, leaving 16 bases between the germline ends. The CDR3 contains 14 residues. The CDR3 nucleotides read TGTGCCAGCTCCTTGGCAACAGAATATCAGCCCCAGCATTTT. Translated, it gives CASSLATEYQPQHF.

The chain links TRBV30 to TRBJ2-1; unclear D gene. This CDR3 region has 8 residues. Germline values: CDR1 GTSNPN, CDR2 SVGIG (reference sequence). The CDR3 loop is CRTNEQFF. The DNA of the CDR3 is TGTCGCACCAATGAGCAGTTCTTC.